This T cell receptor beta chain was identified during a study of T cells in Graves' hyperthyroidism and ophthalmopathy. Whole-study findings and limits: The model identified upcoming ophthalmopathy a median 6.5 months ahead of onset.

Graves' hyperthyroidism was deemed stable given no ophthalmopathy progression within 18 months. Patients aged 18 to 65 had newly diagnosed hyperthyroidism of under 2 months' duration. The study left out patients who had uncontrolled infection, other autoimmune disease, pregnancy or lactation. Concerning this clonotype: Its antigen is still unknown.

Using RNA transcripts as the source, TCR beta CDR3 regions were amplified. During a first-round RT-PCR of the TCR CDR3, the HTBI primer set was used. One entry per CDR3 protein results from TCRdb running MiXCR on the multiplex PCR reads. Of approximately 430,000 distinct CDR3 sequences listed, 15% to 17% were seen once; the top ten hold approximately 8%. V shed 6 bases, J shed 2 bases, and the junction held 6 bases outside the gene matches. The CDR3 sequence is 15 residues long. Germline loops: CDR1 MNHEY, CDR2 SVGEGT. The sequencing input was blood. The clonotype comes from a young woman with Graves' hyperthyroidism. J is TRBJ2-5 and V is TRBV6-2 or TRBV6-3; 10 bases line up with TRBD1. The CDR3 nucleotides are TGTGCCAGCAGCCGGACAGGGGGATCTCAAGAGACCCAGTACTTC. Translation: CASSRTGGSQETQYF.